The rows below give T cell receptor beta chains drawn from one sample of a study of T cell repertoires and HLA-DP antigens. These receptors' antigens are unknown. Some clones are missing from TCRdb's copy, which holds only in-frame ones; the method was immunoSEQ multiplex PCR. The sample holds some 110,000 clones, 85% to 95% seen once. The source material was CD4+ T cells from PBMCs. The receptors stem from a woman aged 18-29 years in good health and CMV-seronegative. CDR3s leave out the opening cysteine and the closing phenylalanine or tryptophan.

v_call cdr3_aa
TRBV6-4 ASSDSGGAWNEQF
TRBV28 ASSLGLAAYNEQF
TRBV10-3 AISDHGADRVGGELF
TRBV2 ARGSSYEQY
TRBV19 ASSIPGTGGGNQPQH
TRBV27 ASSTFRRGGITDTQY
TRBV6-1 ASRRGGGYQETQY
TRBV10-3 AISERDREAF
TRBV6-1 ASSDGWGQMPQH
TRBV5-8 ASSLEQWPNQPQH
TRBV2 ASSVEKLF
TRBV7-3 ASSYDRYTDTQY
TRBV6-6 AGIFRFRQPQH
TRBV10-3 AIGGGTGELF
TRBV6-4 ASSERSDIQY
TRBV9 ASSVEPLAGGIEQF
TRBV5-4 ASRYRQGEGTEAF
TRBV27 ASSLKGGDSPLH
TRBV10-3 AIKREVDQPQH
TRBV28 ASSPSGTGNTEAF
TRBV18 ASSPSQGLGQPQH
TRBV19 ASSTLTRGRGNEQF
TRBV5-1 ASSLLQGRNEQF
TRBV10-3 AISGQGTTNYGYT
TRBV6-5 ASSPSVGQRNTIY
TRBV28 ASSLMGSTRYGEQF
TRBV6-9 ASSLPGLAGGLWVYEQY
TRBV2 ASSKMTGVAF